This T cell receptor beta chain was captured in a study of T cells in Graves' hyperthyroidism and ophthalmopathy. There were TCR beta CDR3 regions amplified from RNA transcripts. First-round RT-PCR of the TCR CDR3 relied on the HTBI primer set. TCRdb analysed the multiplex PCR reads with MiXCR anew, one entry per CDR3 protein. The sample lists around 600,000 distinct CDR3 sequences; 45% were seen once. This clonotype was seen many times. The CDR3 spans 13 residues. After removal of 6 bases from V and 5 bases from J, the junction contained 5 bases not matched to a gene. Germline V gene sequence: CDR1 SGHVS, CDR2 FNYEAQ.

V is TRBV7-6 and J is TRBJ2-5; TRBD2 matches at 8 bases. The source of this sequence is an adult man with Graves' disease, either hyperthyroidism or ophthalmopathy (not recorded which). Sequencing was carried out using peripheral blood or thyroid tissue (not recorded which). CDR3 nucleotide sequence: TGTGCCAGCAGGCGGGGGGAGGCGGAGACCCAGTACTTC. The encoded protein is CASRRGEAETQYF.